This T cell receptor (beta chain) was sequenced in a study of blood T cell repertoires in COVID-19. About the research overall: Sources were T cells, B-cell-depleted T cells, or PBMCs; the material itself was cDNA or gDNA.

Original data processing: Reference gene primer amplification in the assay estimated nucleated cell counts. The table came from immunoSEQ multiplex PCR; TCRdb's copy has only in-frame clones and leaves some out. The DNA gave D and trimming, while V, J and clone size come from that table. The profile covers about 250,000 clones, with 80% to 85% appearing a single time and less than 2% taken by the ten largest. The CDR3 sequence is 15 residues long. In germline, CDR1 is SGHRS, CDR2 YFSETQ. V lost 4 bases and J lost 6, with 17 bases in between. The chain couples TRBV5-1 to TRBJ2-1; D is possibly TRBD1 (8 bases). The sequencing input was peripheral blood. The receptor was isolated from a woman aged 40 to 55 who had recovered from COVID-19. The CDR3 nucleotides read TGCGCCAGCAGCCGACAGACAGGGGAGGGCAATGAGCAGTTCTTC. It codes for CASSRQTGEGNEQFF.